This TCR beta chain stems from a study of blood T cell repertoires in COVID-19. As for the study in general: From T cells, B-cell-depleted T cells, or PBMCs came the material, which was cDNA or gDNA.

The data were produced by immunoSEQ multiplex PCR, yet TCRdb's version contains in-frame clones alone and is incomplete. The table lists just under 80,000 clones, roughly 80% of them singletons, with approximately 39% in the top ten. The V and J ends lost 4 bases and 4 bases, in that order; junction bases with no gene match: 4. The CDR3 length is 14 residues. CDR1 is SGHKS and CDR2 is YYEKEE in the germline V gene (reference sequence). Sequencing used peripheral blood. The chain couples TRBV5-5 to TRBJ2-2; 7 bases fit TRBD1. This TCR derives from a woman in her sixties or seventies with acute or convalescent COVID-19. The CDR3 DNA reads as TGTGCCAGCAGCCAGGGACAGTCCACCGGGGAGCTGTTTTTT. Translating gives CASSQGQSTGELFF.